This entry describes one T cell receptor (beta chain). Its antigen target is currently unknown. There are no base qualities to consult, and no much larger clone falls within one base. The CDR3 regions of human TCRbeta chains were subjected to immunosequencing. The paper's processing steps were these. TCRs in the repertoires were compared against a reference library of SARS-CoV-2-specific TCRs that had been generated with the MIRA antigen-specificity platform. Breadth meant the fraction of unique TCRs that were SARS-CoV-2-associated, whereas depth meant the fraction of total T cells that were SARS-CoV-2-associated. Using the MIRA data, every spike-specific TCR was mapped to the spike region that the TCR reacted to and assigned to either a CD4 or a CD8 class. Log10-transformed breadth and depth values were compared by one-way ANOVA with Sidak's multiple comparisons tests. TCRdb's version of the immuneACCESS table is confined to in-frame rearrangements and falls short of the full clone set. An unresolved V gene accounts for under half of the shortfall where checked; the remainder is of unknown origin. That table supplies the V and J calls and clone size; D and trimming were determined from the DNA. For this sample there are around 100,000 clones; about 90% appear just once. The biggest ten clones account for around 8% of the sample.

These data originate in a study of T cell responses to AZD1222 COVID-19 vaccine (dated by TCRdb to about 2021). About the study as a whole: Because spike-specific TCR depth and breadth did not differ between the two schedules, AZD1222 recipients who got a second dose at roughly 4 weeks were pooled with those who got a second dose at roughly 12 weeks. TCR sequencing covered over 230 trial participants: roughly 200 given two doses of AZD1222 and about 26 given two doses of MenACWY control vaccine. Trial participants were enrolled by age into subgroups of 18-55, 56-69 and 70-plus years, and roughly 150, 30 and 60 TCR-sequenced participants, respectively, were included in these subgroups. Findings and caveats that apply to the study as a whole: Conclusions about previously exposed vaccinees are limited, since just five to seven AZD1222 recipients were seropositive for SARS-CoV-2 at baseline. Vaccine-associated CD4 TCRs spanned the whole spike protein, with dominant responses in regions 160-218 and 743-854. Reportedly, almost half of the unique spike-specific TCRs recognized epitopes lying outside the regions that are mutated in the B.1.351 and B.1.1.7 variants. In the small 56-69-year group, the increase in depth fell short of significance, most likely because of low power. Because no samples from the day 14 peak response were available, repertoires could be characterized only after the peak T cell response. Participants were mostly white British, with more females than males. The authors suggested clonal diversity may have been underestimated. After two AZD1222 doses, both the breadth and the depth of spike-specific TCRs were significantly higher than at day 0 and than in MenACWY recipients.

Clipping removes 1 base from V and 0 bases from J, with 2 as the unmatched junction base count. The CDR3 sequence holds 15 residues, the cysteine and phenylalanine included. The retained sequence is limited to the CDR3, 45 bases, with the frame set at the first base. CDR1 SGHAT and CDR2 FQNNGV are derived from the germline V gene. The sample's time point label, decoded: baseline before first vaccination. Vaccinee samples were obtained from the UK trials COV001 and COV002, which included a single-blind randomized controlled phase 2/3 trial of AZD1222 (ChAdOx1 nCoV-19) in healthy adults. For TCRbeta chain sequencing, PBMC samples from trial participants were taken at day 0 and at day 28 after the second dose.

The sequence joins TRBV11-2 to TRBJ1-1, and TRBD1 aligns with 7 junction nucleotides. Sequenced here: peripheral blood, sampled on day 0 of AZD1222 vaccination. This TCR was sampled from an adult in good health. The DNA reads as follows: TGTGCCAGCAGCTTAGGACAGGGACTGAACACTGAAGCTTTCTTT. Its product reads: CASSLGQGLNTEAFF.